Listed below are T cell receptor beta chains from one sample, sequenced in a study of blood T cell repertoires in COVID-19. Here immunoSEQ multiplex PCR was the method, and the copy in TCRdb shows in-frame clones only, minus some. The profile shows roughly 150,000 clones, roughly 85% of them singletons. The source material was peripheral blood. The receptor set was obtained from a woman of 80 years or more with active or convalescent COVID-19. The CDR3 runs from the conserved cysteine through the conserved F or W. Fields, in order: V gene, D gene, clone size, J gene, CDR3 protein, CDR3 DNA. D genes are given only for firm matches. Expanded clones get a size class; other rows say once, few or many, or leave the size out.

TRBV19	TRBD1	-	TRBJ2-3	CASSTLTGNTDTQYF	TGTGCCAGTAGTACATTGACAGGGAACACAGATACGCAGTATTTT
TRBV10-1	-	few	TRBJ2-7	CASSSPVTYEQYF	TGCGCCAGCAGCAGTCCAGTCACCTACGAGCAGTACTTC
TRBV5-1	-	-	TRBJ1-1	CASSLDWANTEAFF	TGCGCCAGCAGCTTGGATTGGGCTAACACTGAAGCTTTCTTT
TRBV7-2	-	-	TRBJ2-7	CASRQTGYYEQYF	TGTGCCAGCAGGCAAACAGGGTACTACGAGCAGTACTTC
TRBV18	-	few	TRBJ2-2	CASSPIKDSQNTGELFF	TGTGCCAGCTCACCAATCAAGGACAGCCAAAACACCGGGGAGCTGTTTTTT
TRBV12-5	-	-	TRBJ2-3	CASGQDGGTDTQYF	TGTGCTAGTGGTCAGGACGGGGGCACAGATACGCAGTATTTT
TRBV5-8	-	-	TRBJ1-2	CASSLFVGTKANADTF	TGTGCCAGCAGCCTGTTTGTGGGGACAAAGGCAAATGCGGACACCTTC
TRBV19	TRBD1	-	TRBJ1-6	CASSTGVDSPLHF	TGTGCCAGTTCGACAGGGGTAGATTCACCCCTCCACTTT
TRBV10-2	-	-	TRBJ2-2	CASSEDRSGELFF	TGCGCCAGCAGTGAAGACAGGTCCGGGGAGCTGTTTTTT
TRBV9	TRBD1	-	TRBJ1-1	CASSVGQGAIGNTEAFF	TGTGCCAGCAGCGTGGGACAGGGGGCGATAGGAAACACTGAAGCTTTCTTT
TRBV10-3	-	-	TRBJ2-1	CAIMEEHEQFF	TGTGCCATCATGGAGGAGCATGAGCAGTTCTTC
TRBV24-1	-	-	TRBJ1-2	CATSDQYGYTF	TGTGCCACCAGTGACCAGTATGGCTACACCTTC
TRBV28	TRBD2	-	TRBJ2-1	CASSLWGMGGNNEQFF	TGTGCCAGCAGTTTATGGGGGATGGGAGGGAACAATGAGCAGTTCTTC
TRBV5-4	-	-	TRBJ2-1	CASSLAGGGAYNEQFF	TGTGCCAGCAGCTTGGCCGGGGGAGGCGCCTACAATGAGCAGTTCTTC
TRBV5-1	TRBD2	-	TRBJ2-3	CASSHSGRDTDTQYF	TGCGCCAGCAGCCACAGCGGGAGGGACACAGATACGCAGTATTTT
TRBV5-4	TRBD2	once	TRBJ2-7	CASSIASGRASYEQYF	TGTGCCAGCAGCATCGCTAGCGGGAGGGCCTCCTACGAGCAGTACTTC
TRBV2	TRBD1	-	TRBJ1-6	CASSGRQGSYNSPLHF	TGTGCCAGCAGTGGCCGACAGGGCTCCTATAATTCACCCCTCCACTTT
TRBV6-5	-	-	TRBJ1-5	CATNPGVLYNQPQHF	TGTGCCACCAACCCCGGGGTGCTTTACAATCAGCCCCAGCATTTT
TRBV28	TRBD2	-	TRBJ2-1	CASSSSGRAWNEQFF	TGTGCCAGCAGTTCTAGCGGGAGGGCCTGGAATGAGCAGTTCTTC
TRBV19	TRBD2	-	TRBJ2-7	CASRPSGITPYEQYF	TGTGCCAGTAGACCCAGCGGGATTACCCCCTACGAGCAGTACTTC
TRBV19	TRBD1	-	TRBJ1-1	CASNQAQGAGTTEAFF	TGTGCCAGTAATCAAGCTCAGGGGGCAGGGACCACTGAAGCTTTCTTT
TRBV4-2	-	-	TRBJ1-2	CASSQDAGPYGYTF	TGTGCCAGCAGCCAAGATGCAGGCCCATATGGCTACACCTTC
TRBV5-4	TRBD1	once	TRBJ2-1	CASSPVKDRIAYNEQFF	TGTGCCAGCAGCCCCGTTAAGGACAGGATAGCCTACAATGAGCAGTTCTTC
TRBV11-2	-	-	TRBJ1-1	CASSLSYTEAFF	TGTGCCAGCAGCTTAAGCTACACTGAAGCTTTCTTT
TRBV5-1	-	-	TRBJ2-2	CASSLQLASNTGELFF	TGCGCCAGCAGCTTACAGCTCGCCTCGAACACCGGGGAGCTGTTTTTT
TRBV5-1	-	few	TRBJ2-3	CASSPGTPTDTQYF	TGCGCCAGCAGCCCGGGGACACCCACAGATACGCAGTATTTT
TRBV15	TRBD2	-	TRBJ2-7	CATSRVGSGSSEQYF	TGTGCCACCAGCAGAGTCGGTAGCGGGAGTTCCGAGCAGTACTTC
TRBV29-1	TRBD1	-	TRBJ1-2	CSVDGQGIGGYTF	TGCAGCGTTGATGGACAGGGGATCGGGGGCTACACCTTC
TRBV6-6	-	-	TRBJ1-1	CASSPNTEAFF	TGTGCCAGCAGCCCTAACACTGAAGCTTTCTTT
TRBV5-5	-	-	TRBJ1-3	CASSSQGYSGNTIYF	TGTGCCAGCAGCTCTCAGGGGTACTCTGGAAACACCATATATTTT
TRBV6-5	-	-	TRBJ2-4	CASSYSGYGNIQYF	TGTGCCAGCAGTTACTCGGGCTACGGAAACATTCAGTACTTC
TRBV6-5	TRBD1	-	TRBJ1-1	CASREQGGMNTEAFF	TGTGCCAGCAGGGAGCAGGGGGGCATGAACACTGAAGCTTTCTTT
TRBV30	-	-	TRBJ1-2	CAWGQFYGYTF	TGTGCCTGGGGACAGTTCTATGGCTACACCTTC
TRBV19	-	-	TRBJ2-1	CASRTTRDNEQFF	TGTGCCAGTAGAACTACTCGGGATAATGAGCAGTTCTTC
TRBV9	-	-	TRBJ1-6	CASSVDGVRNSPLHF	TGTGCCAGCAGCGTAGACGGGGTACGGAATTCACCCCTCCACTTT
TRBV5-1	TRBD1	-	TRBJ1-2	CASSLGQGAVGYTF	TGCGCCAGCAGCTTGGGGCAGGGGGCGGTTGGCTACACCTTC
TRBV5-1	TRBD1	few	TRBJ1-2	CASSLDRTGYGYTF	TGCGCCAGCAGCTTGGATAGGACAGGCTATGGCTACACCTTC
TRBV28	TRBD1	-	TRBJ1-1	CASSFSGRQGAVNTEAFF	TGTGCCAGCAGTTTTAGTGGCCGACAGGGGGCAGTGAACACTGAAGCTTTCTTT
TRBV6-2/TRBV6-3	TRBD1	-	TRBJ1-5	CASSRGGSNQPQHF	TGTGCCAGCAGTCGAGGGGGCAGCAATCAGCCCCAGCATTTT
TRBV28	-	once	TRBJ1-1	CASGLGARTEAFF	TGTGCCAGCGGATTGGGGGCGCGCACTGAAGCTTTCTTT
TRBV5-1	TRBD1	-	TRBJ2-2	CASSVTGGNTGELFF	TGCGCCAGCAGCGTGACAGGGGGCAATACCGGGGAGCTGTTTTTT
TRBV5-6	-	-	TRBJ1-2	CASSSRATVNGYTF	TGTGCCAGCAGCTCCCGCGCGACAGTTAATGGCTACACCTTC
TRBV19	TRBD1	-	TRBJ1-5	CASSERTGRNQPQHF	TGTGCCAGTAGCGAACGGACAGGGCGCAATCAGCCCCAGCATTTT
TRBV25-1	-	few	TRBJ1-6	CASSDYYGDSPLHF	TGTGCCAGCAGTGATTATTATGGAGATTCACCCCTCCACTTT
TRBV28	TRBD2	-	TRBJ2-3	CASSLWGGDHTQYF	TGTGCCAGCAGTTTATGGGGGGGGGATCATACGCAGTATTTT
TRBV10-3	-	once	TRBJ2-1	CAISRTAQSSYNEQFF	TGTGCCATCAGCAGGACTGCACAGAGCTCCTACAATGAGCAGTTCTTC
TRBV12-5	-	once	TRBJ1-4	CASGSLGGKLFF	TGTGCTAGTGGTTCCCTGGGGGGAAAACTGTTTTTT
TRBV7-6	TRBD2	-	TRBJ2-5	CASSPGRGRAEETQYF	TGTGCCAGCAGCCCCGGTCGCGGGAGGGCCGAAGAGACCCAGTACTTC
TRBV18	TRBD2	once	TRBJ2-1	CASSPRGTSGRHEQFF	TGTGCCAGCTCACCACGCGGGACTAGCGGGAGACACGAGCAGTTCTTC
TRBV6-5	-	-	TRBJ1-1	CASRVLTGRTEAFF	TGTGCCAGCAGAGTCCTAACAGGGCGGACTGAAGCTTTCTTT
TRBV30	-	-	TRBJ2-3	CACVTAYTTDTQYF	TGTGCCTGTGTGACAGCCTACACCACAGATACGCAGTATTTT
TRBV7-2	-	few	TRBJ1-2	CASSWTVGNYGYTF	TGTGCCAGCAGCTGGACAGTAGGAAACTATGGCTACACCTTC
TRBV3-1/TRBV3-2	-	once	TRBJ1-1	CASSQGGMGLWQRAFF	TGTGCCAGCAGCCAAGGAGGTATGGGACTCTGGCAGAGGGCTTTCTTT
TRBV9	-	-	TRBJ1-1	CASSVVAAGDTEAFF	TGTGCCAGCAGCGTAGTTGCGGCAGGGGACACTGAAGCTTTCTTT
TRBV27	-	few	TRBJ2-1	CASSFGREQFF	TGTGCCAGCAGTTTTGGCCGTGAGCAGTTCTTC
TRBV5-1	-	-	TRBJ2-6	CASSVTGVSSGANVLTF	TGCGCCAGCAGCGTGACAGGAGTTAGCTCTGGGGCCAACGTCCTGACTTTC
TRBV28	-	-	TRBJ2-3	CASSYLASQDTQYF	TGTGCCAGCAGTTATCTAGCGTCACAGGATACGCAGTATTTT
TRBV7-2	-	-	TRBJ2-1	CASSLIGGSYNEQFF	TGTGCCAGCAGCTTAATAGGGGGTAGCTACAATGAGCAGTTCTTC
TRBV12-5	-	few	TRBJ2-3	CASGGRSAGPTDTQYF	TGTGCTAGTGGGGGCCGGAGTGCGGGACCAACAGATACGCAGTATTTT
TRBV12-3/TRBV12-4	-	few	TRBJ2-5	CATQRTPQETQYF	TGTGCCACCCAGAGGACTCCGCAAGAGACCCAGTACTTC